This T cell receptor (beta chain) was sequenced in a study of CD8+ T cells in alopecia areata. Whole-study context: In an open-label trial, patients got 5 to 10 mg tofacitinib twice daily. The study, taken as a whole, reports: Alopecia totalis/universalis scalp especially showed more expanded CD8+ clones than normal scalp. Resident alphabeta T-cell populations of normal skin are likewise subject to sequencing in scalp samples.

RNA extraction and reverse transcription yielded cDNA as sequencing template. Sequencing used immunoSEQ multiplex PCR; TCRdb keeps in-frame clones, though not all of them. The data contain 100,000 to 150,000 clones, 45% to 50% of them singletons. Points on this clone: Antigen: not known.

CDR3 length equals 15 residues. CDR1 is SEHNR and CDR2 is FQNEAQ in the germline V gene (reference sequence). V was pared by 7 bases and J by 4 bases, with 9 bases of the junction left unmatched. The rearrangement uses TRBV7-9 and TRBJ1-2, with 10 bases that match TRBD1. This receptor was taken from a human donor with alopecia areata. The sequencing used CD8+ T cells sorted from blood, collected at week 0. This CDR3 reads CASIRQGATIYGYTF. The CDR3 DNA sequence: TGTGCCAGCATTCGACAGGGGGCAACGATCTATGGCTACACCTTC.